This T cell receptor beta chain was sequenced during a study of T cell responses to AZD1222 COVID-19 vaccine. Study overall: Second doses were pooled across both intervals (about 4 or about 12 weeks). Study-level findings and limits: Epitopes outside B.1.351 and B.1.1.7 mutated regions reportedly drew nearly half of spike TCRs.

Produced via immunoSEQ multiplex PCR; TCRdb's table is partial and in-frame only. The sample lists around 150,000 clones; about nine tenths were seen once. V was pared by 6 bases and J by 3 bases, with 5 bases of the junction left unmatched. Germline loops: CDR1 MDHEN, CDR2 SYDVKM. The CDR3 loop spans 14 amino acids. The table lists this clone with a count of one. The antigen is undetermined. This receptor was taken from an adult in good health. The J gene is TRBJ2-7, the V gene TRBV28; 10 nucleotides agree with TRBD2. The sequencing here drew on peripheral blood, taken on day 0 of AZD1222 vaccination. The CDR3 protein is CASRRTSGFYEQYF. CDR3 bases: TGTGCCAGCAGGAGGACTAGCGGTTTCTACGAGCAGTACTTC.